This T cell receptor beta chain appears in the sequencing data of a study of T cell responses to AZD1222 COVID-19 vaccine. Trimming shortened V by 6 bases and J by 0 bases, and 12 bases separated the two germline ends. The germline V gene has CDR1 SGHAT and CDR2 FQNNGV. This CDR3 spans 15 amino acids. Pooled samples include second doses given at about 4 or 12 weeks. Only in-frame clones appear in the TCRdb table, and some are missing; sequencing was by immunoSEQ multiplex PCR. The sample lists about 180,000 clones, around 88% occurring once. V is TRBV11-2 and J is TRBJ2-4, with a weak D call TRBD1 (6 bases). This specimen consisted of peripheral blood, obtained 28 days after the second AZD1222 dose. This clonotype was sampled from an adult who received the AZD1222 COVID-19 vaccine. DNA of the CDR3: TGTGCCAGCAGACAAGGACAGCTAGCCAAAAACATTCAGTACTTC. Translated, it gives CASRQGQLAKNIQYF.